The sequence of this TCR beta chain was determined in a study of OX40 agonist ivuxolimab in advanced cancers. Profiled with immunoSEQ multiplex PCR; TCRdb holds only in-frame clones, not every one. The sample shows more than 25,000 clones, around four fifths of them seen only once. With respect to this clone: Its antigen is not identified.

Notes on the study in general: On average, CD8+ T cells had more expanded clones than CD4+.

The specimen was CD4+ or CD8+ T cells sorted from blood, collected in a trial of the OX40 agonist ivuxolimab. This clonotype was obtained from an adult with an advanced solid tumor such as melanoma, head and neck, liver or kidney cancer.

The CDR3 region is CASSGTSGRGPYEQYF. CDR3 bases: TGTGCCAGCAGCGGGACTAGCGGGAGGGGACCCTACGAGCAGTACTTC. The chain employs TRBV25-1 and TRBJ2-7, with 16 bases that match TRBD2. Losses at the gene ends were 6 bases for V and 2 bases for J; bases not matched to a gene: 4. The V gene's germline CDR1 is MGHDK and CDR2 SYGVNS. This CDR3 is built from 16 residues.